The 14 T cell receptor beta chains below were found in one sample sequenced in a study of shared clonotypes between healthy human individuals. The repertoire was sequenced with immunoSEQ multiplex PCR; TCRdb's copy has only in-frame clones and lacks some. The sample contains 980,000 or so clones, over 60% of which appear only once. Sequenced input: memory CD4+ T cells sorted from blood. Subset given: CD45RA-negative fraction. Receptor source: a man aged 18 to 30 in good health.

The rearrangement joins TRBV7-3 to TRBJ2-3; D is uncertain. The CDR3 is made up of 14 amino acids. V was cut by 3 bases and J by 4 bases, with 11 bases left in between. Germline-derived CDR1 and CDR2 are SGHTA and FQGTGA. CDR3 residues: CASSLSLAADTQYF. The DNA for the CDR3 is TGTGCCAGCAGCTTGTCTCTGGCCGCAGATACGCAGTATTTT.

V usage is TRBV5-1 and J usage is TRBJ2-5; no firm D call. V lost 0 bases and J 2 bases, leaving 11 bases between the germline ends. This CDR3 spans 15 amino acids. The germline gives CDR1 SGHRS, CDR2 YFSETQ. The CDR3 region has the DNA TGCGCCAGCAGCTTGGCCGTTGGGGTGCAAGAGACCCAGTACTTC. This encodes CASSLAVGVQETQYF.

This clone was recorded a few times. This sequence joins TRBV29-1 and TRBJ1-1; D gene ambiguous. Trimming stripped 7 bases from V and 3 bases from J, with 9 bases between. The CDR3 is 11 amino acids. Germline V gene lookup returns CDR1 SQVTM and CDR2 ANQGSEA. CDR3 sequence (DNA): TGCAGCGGGGAGGTTTACACTGAAGCTTTCTTT. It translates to CSGEVYTEAFF.

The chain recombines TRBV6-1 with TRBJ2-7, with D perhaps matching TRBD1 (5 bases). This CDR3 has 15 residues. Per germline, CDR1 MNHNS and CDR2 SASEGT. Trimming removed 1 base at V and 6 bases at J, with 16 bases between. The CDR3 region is CASSEVRGRVGEQYF. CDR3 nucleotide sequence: TGTGCCAGCAGTGAAGTAAGGGGCAGGGTGGGCGAGCAGTACTTC.

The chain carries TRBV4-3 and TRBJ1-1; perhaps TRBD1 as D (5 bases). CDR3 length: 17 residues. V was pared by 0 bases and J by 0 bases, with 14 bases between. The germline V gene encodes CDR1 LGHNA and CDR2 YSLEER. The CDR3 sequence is CASSQEPIGTLNTEAFF. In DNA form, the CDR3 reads TGCGCCAGCAGCCAAGAGCCTATAGGGACCTTGAACACTGAAGCTTTCTTT.

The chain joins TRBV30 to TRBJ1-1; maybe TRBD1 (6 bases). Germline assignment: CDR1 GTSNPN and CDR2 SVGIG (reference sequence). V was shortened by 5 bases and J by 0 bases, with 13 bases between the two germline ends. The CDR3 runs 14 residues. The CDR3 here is CAWSQGPMNTEAFF. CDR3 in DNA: TGTGCCTGGTCCCAGGGGCCCATGAACACTGAAGCTTTCTTT. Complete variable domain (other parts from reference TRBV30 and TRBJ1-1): SQTIHQWPATLVQPVGSPLSLECTVEGTSNPNLYWYRQAAGRGLQLLFYSVGIGQISSEVPQNLSASRPQDRQFILSSKKLLLSDSGFYLCAWSQGPMNTEAFFGQGTRLTVV.

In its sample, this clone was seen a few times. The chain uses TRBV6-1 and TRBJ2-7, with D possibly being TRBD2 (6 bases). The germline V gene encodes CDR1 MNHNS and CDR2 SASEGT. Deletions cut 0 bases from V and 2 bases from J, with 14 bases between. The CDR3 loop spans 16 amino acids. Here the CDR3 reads CASSEALRDLPYEQYF. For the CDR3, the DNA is TGTGCCAGCAGTGAAGCGCTGAGGGACTTACCCTACGAGCAGTACTTC.

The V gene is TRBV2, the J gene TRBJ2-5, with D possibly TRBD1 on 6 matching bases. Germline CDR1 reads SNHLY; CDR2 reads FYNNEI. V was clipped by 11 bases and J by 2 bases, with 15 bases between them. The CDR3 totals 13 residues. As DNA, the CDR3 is TGTGCCGGAAGCCGGGACAATCAAGAGACCCAGTACTTC. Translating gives CAGSRDNQETQYF.

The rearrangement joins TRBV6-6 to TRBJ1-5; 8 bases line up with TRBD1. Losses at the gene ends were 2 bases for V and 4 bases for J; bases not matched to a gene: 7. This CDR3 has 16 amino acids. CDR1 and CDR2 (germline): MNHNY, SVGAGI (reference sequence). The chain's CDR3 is CASSYRTRGPNQPQHF. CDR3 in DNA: TGTGCCAGCAGTTACAGAACCAGGGGGCCAAATCAGCCCCAGCATTTT.

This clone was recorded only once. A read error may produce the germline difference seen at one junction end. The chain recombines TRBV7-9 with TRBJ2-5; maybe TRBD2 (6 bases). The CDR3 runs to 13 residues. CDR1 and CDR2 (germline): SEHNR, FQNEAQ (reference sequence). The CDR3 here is CASSLEVGSGRDF. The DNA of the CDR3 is TGTGCCAGCAGCTTGGAAGTAGGTAGCGGCCGGGACTTC.

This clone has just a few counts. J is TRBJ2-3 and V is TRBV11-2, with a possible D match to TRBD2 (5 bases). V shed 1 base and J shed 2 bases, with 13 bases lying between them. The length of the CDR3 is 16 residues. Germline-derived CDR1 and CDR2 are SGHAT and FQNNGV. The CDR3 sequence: CASSLVASRPTDTQYF. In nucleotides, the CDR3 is TGTGCCAGCAGCTTAGTCGCTAGCCGACCCACAGATACGCAGTATTTT.

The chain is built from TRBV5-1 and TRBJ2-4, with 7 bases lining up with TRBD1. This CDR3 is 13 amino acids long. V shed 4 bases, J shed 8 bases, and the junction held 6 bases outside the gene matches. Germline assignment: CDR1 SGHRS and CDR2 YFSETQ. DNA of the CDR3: TGCGCCAGCAGCCTCGACAGGGTCGACATTCAGTACTTC. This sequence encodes CASSLDRVDIQYF.

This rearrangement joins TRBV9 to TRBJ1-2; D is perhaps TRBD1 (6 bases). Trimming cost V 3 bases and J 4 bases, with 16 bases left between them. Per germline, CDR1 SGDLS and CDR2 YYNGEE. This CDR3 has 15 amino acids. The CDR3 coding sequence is TGTGCCAGCAGCGGCGGGGGGCGGTTTGTCTATGGCTACACCTTC. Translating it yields CASSGGGRFVYGYTF.

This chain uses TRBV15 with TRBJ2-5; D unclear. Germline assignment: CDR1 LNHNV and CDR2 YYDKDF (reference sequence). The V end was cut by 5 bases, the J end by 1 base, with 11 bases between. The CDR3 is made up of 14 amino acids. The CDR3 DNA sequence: TGTGCCACCAGCGGGCGACTGGGCCAAGAGACCCAGTACTTC. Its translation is CATSGRLGQETQYF.